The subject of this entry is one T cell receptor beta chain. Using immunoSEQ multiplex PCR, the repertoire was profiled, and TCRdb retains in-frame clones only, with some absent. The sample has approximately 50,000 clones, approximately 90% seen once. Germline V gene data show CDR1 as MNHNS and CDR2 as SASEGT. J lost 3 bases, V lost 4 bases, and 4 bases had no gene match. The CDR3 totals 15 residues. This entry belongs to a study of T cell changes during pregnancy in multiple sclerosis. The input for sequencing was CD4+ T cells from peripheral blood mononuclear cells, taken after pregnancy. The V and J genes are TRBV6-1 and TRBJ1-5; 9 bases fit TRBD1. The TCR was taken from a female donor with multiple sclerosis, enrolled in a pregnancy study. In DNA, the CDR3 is TGTGCCAGCAGTGGGGAACAGGGGGCCAATCAGCCCCAGCATTTT. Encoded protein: CASSGEQGANQPQHF.